Detailed here is one TCR beta chain. The sample comes from a study of blood T cell repertoires in COVID-19. Sequencing was performed with immunoSEQ multiplex PCR; in TCRdb, only in-frame clones are kept and a portion is missing. The sample has roughly 100,000 clones, roughly nine tenths seen once; the top ten hold about a sixth. CDR3 size: 14 residues. Trimming took off 3 bases at V and 4 bases at J, with 13 bases between the two ends. Germline V lookup: CDR1 ENHRY, CDR2 SYGVKD. The TCR comes from a woman older than 75 in a cohort sampled during active COVID-19. The chain recombines TRBV10-3 with TRBJ2-7; D is ambiguous. The sample consisted of peripheral blood. The CDR3 here is CAISDLNSRYEQYF. The DNA for the CDR3 is TGTGCCATCAGTGACCTTAATTCCCGGTACGAGCAGTACTTC.